The 32 T cell receptor beta chains presented below share a single source sample, sequenced in a study of blood T cell repertoires in COVID-19. Here immunoSEQ multiplex PCR was the method, and the copy in TCRdb shows in-frame clones only, minus some. The repertoire has about 300,000 clones, 80% to 90% of them found once; the top ten carry roughly 1.2%. The sequenced sample was peripheral blood. The receptors come from a woman in her fifties or sixties with acute or convalescent COVID-19.

The chain couples TRBV7-6 to TRBJ1-2; 7 bases are shared with TRBD1. The CDR3 has 17 residues. Germline CDR1 reads SGHVS; CDR2 reads FNYEAQ. The ends lost 1 base at V and 6 bases at J; junction bases unmatched: 14. In DNA, the CDR3 is TGTGCCAGCAGCTTAGGGGGGACGACAGGGACGCGTAATGGCTACACCTTC. Amino acid sequence: CASSLGGTTGTRNGYTF.

Concerning this clone itself: At the DNA level, this CDR3 is encoded by other sequences in the same sample as well. This chain links TRBV4-3 with TRBJ1-1, with unresolved D. The V gene's germline CDR1 is LGHNA and CDR2 YSLEER. V lost 3 bases to trimming and J lost 4 bases, with 9 bases between them. CDR3 length: 13 amino acids. The CDR3 loop is CASSQGEGTEAFF. The CDR3, as DNA: TGCGCCAGCAGCCAGGGAGAGGGCACTGAAGCTTTCTTT.

This clone turned up a few times. The rearrangement links TRBV12-3 or TRBV12-4 to TRBJ2-1; D ambiguous. The CDR3 consists of 13 residues. V was shortened by 3 bases and J by 4 bases, with 7 bases between the two germline ends. The CDR3: CASSFRIYNEQFF. The CDR3 DNA follows: TGTGCCAGCAGTTTTCGTATTTACAATGAGCAGTTCTTC.

The genes are TRBV25-1 and TRBJ2-3, with unresolved D. This CDR3 region has 13 residues. V was clipped by 7 bases and J by 1 base, with 9 bases between them. In germline, CDR1 is MGHDK, CDR2 SYGVNS. The CDR3 DNA sequence: TGTGCCAGCAAAGGAGAGGGCACAGATACGCAGTATTTT. Its translation is CASKGEGTDTQYF.

This chain links TRBV6-5 with TRBJ2-1; D not certain. Germline CDR1 and CDR2: MNHEY and SVGAGI. The CDR3 is 11 amino acids. Trimming stripped 3 bases from V and 6 bases from J, with 3 bases between. The CDR3: CASSYSNEQFF. CDR3 DNA: TGTGCCAGCAGTTATAGCAATGAGCAGTTCTTC.

This clone appeared many times. The chain employs TRBV12-3 or TRBV12-4 and TRBJ2-1; possible D gene TRBD1, 5 bases. Trimming stripped 3 bases from V and 15 bases from J, with 18 bases between. CDR3 length: 13 residues. This CDR3 reads CASSFPRAGYRFF. The DNA for the CDR3 is TGTGCCAGCAGTTTCCCCCGAGCAGGGTATCGGTTCTTC.

The V gene is TRBV3-1 (or the pseudogene TRBV3-2), the J gene TRBJ2-5; TRBD1 agrees at 9 bases. Losses at the gene ends were 6 bases for V and 3 bases for J; bases not matched to a gene: 8. The CDR3 length is 15 residues. CDR1 and CDR2 from the germline V gene are LGHDT and YNNKEL (reference sequence). CDR3 region: CASSLDRGFEETQYF. CDR3 coding DNA: TGTGCCAGCAGTCTGGACAGGGGATTCGAAGAGACCCAGTACTTC.

V is TRBV18 and J is TRBJ2-5, with TRBD1 matching 8 bases. V dropped 3 bases and J dropped 3; count of bases not matched to a gene: 9. The CDR3 is 16 amino acids. Germline assignment: CDR1 KGHSH and CDR2 LQKENI. CDR3 in amino acids: CASSPKPGQEKETQYF. The DNA for the CDR3 is TGTGCCAGCTCACCGAAACCGGGACAGGAGAAAGAGACCCAGTACTTC.

This clone was observed once. V usage is TRBV7-2 and J usage is TRBJ2-7, with D perhaps matching TRBD2 (7 bases). The CDR3 loop spans 16 amino acids. V lost 1 base to trimming and J lost 3 bases, with 16 bases between them. Germline V gene sequence: CDR1 SGHTA, CDR2 FQGNSA. The CDR3 loop is CASSLGQSGDNYEQYF. The CDR3 region has the DNA TGTGCCAGCAGCTTAGGACAGAGCGGGGACAACTACGAGCAGTACTTC.

The gene calls are TRBV10-3 and TRBJ2-1, with a tentative D call TRBD1 (6 bases). CDR1 and CDR2 from the germline V gene are ENHRY and SYGVKD. This CDR3 contains 14 residues. Trimming cost V 7 bases and J 0 bases, with 10 bases left between them. CDR3: CAINRDTSYNEQFF. In DNA, the CDR3 is TGTGCCATCAACCGGGACACCTCCTACAATGAGCAGTTCTTC.

The J gene is TRBJ1-3, the V gene TRBV7-9; no firm D call. Germline V gene sequence: CDR1 SEHNR, CDR2 FQNEAQ (reference sequence). The CDR3 has 14 residues. V was cut by 4 bases and J by 3 bases, with 10 bases left in between. The CDR3 sequence: CASSSRWFGNTIYF. The CDR3 coding sequence is TGTGCCAGCAGCTCCAGGTGGTTTGGAAACACCATATATTTT.

V is TRBV6-2 or TRBV6-3 and J is TRBJ2-1, with TRBD2 identical over 11 bases. The germline gives CDR1 MNHEY, CDR2 SVGEGT. This CDR3 contains 15 residues. The V segment lost 6 bases and the J segment 6 bases; nucleotides outside the gene matches: 7. The CDR3 region has the DNA TGTGCCAGCAGCCGCGGGACTAGCGGTAGCAATGAGCAGTTCTTC. It specifies CASSRGTSGSNEQFF.

The table lists this clone with a few counts. The rearrangement joins TRBV24-1 to TRBJ1-6; 9 positions agree with TRBD1. CDR1 is KGHDR and CDR2 is SFDVKD in the germline V gene. Trimming took 2 bases from V and 6 from J; bases not matched to a gene: 4. The CDR3 is 16 residues long. The DNA for the CDR3 is TGTGCCACCAGTGATTCTAGACAGGGGGGTAATTCACCCCTCCACTTT. Translated: CATSDSRQGGNSPLHF.

The chain links TRBV6-6 to TRBJ1-6; TRBD1 agrees at 10 bases. This CDR3 has 15 residues. V shed 7 bases, J shed 8 bases, and the junction held 8 bases outside the gene matches. From germline, CDR1 is MNHNY and CDR2 SVGAGI (reference sequence). In DNA form, the CDR3 reads TGTGCCAGCAACTTACGGGACAGGGGTGATTCACCCCTCCACTTT. Translating gives CASNLRDRGDSPLHF.

The genes are TRBV3-1 (or the pseudogene TRBV3-2) and TRBJ1-2; no clear D gene. V was clipped by 0 bases and J by 6 bases, with 14 bases between them. Germline lookup yields CDR1 LGHDT and CDR2 YNNKEL (reference sequence). The CDR3 is 15 residues long. The CDR3 DNA sequence: TGTGCCAGCAGCCAAGATGGGAGAATCGTTAATGGCTACACCTTC. This encodes CASSQDGRIVNGYTF.

This rearrangement joins TRBV7-3 to TRBJ2-3; TRBD2 matches at 7 bases. This CDR3 contains 16 residues. J was trimmed by 0 bases and V by 5 bases; bases with no gene match: 8. CDR1 and CDR2 (germline): SGHTA, FQGTGA. The CDR3 DNA follows: TGTGCCAGCAGCGGGTCTAGCGGTTCCAGCACAGATACGCAGTATTTT. It specifies CASSGSSGSSTDTQYF.

The chain recombines TRBV5-1 with TRBJ2-1, with 14 positions matching TRBD2. This CDR3 spans 16 amino acids. Germline CDR1 and CDR2: SGHRS and YFSETQ. The V and J ends lost 4 bases and 9 bases, in that order; junction bases with no gene match: 9. The DNA for the CDR3 is TGCGCCAGCAGCGAACCGGGGACTAGCGGGAGAGGTGAGCAGTTCTTC. Residues: CASSEPGTSGRGEQFF.

In DNA form, the CDR3 reads TGTGCCAGCAGTCTCCAGGACAGGGGGGATGGCTACACCTTC. Its translation is CASSLQDRGDGYTF. The V call is TRBV2, the J call TRBJ1-2; 10 nucleotides match TRBD1. The germline V gene encodes CDR1 SNHLY and CDR2 FYNNEI. The length of the CDR3 is 14 residues. With 5 bases clipped from V and 6 bases from J, the junction kept 6 bases outside the gene matches.

This clone was found once. The chain has TRBV7-9 and TRBJ2-7, with 10 bases aligning to TRBD1. V shed 1 base and J 5 bases; nucleotides not matched to a gene: 8. The CDR3 length is 16 residues. Germline V gene data show CDR1 as SEHNR and CDR2 as FQNEAQ (reference sequence). The CDR3 spells CASSLVLPGTGDEQYV. The CDR3 nucleotides read TGTGCCAGCAGCTTAGTCCTACCAGGGACAGGGGACGAGCAGTACGTC.

This clone was picked up one time. The V call is TRBV10-3, the J call TRBJ2-3, with a weak D call TRBD2 (5 bases). Trimming pared 7 bases from V and 1 base from J, leaving 12 bases between. CDR3 length: 14 amino acids. The germline gives CDR1 ENHRY, CDR2 SYGVKD. This chain's CDR3 is CAITTGLGTDTQYF. The CDR3 nucleotides are TGTGCCATCACTACGGGATTGGGCACAGATACGCAGTATTTT.

The J gene is TRBJ1-2, the V gene TRBV28; TRBD1 might be the D (6 bases). The germline V and J ends were trimmed by 3 bases and 2 bases, with 10 bases remaining between them. The germline CDR1 and CDR2 sequences are MDHEN and SYDVKM. The CDR3 runs 14 residues. The CDR3, as DNA: TGTGCCAGCAGTTTTACCCAGGGGAACTATGGCTACACCTTC. It yields the protein CASSFTQGNYGYTF.

The CDR3 nucleotides are TGTGCCAGCAGTGGGACACACCCTAGCACAGATACGCAGTATTTT. Translated: CASSGTHPSTDTQYF. The chain joins TRBV2 to TRBJ2-3; TRBD1 might be the D (5 bases). This CDR3 region has 15 residues. Trimming stripped 4 bases from V and 0 bases from J, with 11 bases between. CDR1 is SNHLY, CDR2 FYNNEI, per germline.

The chain joins TRBV2 to TRBJ1-5, with 8 positions matching TRBD1. Germline trimming cut 5 bases from V and 1 base from J; bases unmatched to any gene: 4. There are 15 residues in the CDR3. Germline assignment: CDR1 SNHLY and CDR2 FYNNEI. CDR3 sequence (DNA): TGTGCCAGCAGTCCGACAGGGGCAAGCAATCAGCCCCAGCATTTT. This encodes CASSPTGASNQPQHF.

The chain joins TRBV11-2 to TRBJ2-1, with D possibly matching TRBD1 (6 bases). The CDR3 covers 14 residues. Trimming left V 3 bases short and J 1 base short, with 7 bases between. Germline V gives CDR1 SGHAT, CDR2 FQNNGV. CDR3 loop: CASSFRGSYNEQFF. DNA of the CDR3: TGTGCCAGCAGCTTCAGGGGTTCCTACAATGAGCAGTTCTTC.

The chain is built from TRBV2 and TRBJ1-2; D gene uncertain. The germline V gene encodes CDR1 SNHLY and CDR2 FYNNEI. The CDR3 runs to 12 residues. Trimming removed 7 bases from V and 5 bases from J, with 11 bases in between. CDR3: CASTVDTYGYTF. In DNA, the CDR3 is TGTGCCAGCACAGTTGACACATATGGCTACACCTTC.

Comment on this clone: One junction end does not reproduce the germline sequence, and a read error may be involved. The chain is built from TRBV7-9 and TRBJ2-3; TRBD1 aligns across 7 bases. The CDR3 contains 11 residues. Germline-derived CDR1 and CDR2 are SEHNR and FQNEAQ (reference sequence). CDR3 in amino acids: CASSSDRVLRF. The CDR3 region has the DNA TGTGCCAGCAGCTCCGACAGGGTACTTCGCTTT.

The chain has TRBV12-5 and TRBJ1-1; D call uncertain. This CDR3 contains 14 residues. CDR1 is LGHNT, CDR2 FRNRAP, per germline. V was cut by 4 bases and J by 1 base, with 10 bases left in between. The CDR3 is CASGWPTQNTEAFF. CDR3 in DNA: TGTGCTAGTGGTTGGCCGACACAGAACACTGAAGCTTTCTTT.

The rearrangement uses TRBV6-6 and TRBJ1-3; D is unresolved. Germline V gene sequence: CDR1 MNHNY, CDR2 SVGAGI (reference sequence). The germline V and J ends were trimmed by 7 bases and 2 bases, with 12 bases remaining between them. The CDR3 totals 14 residues. The CDR3 protein is CASIANLPGNTIYF. In DNA, the CDR3 is TGTGCCAGCATAGCAAATTTGCCTGGAAACACCATATATTTT.

V gene TRBV19 combines with J gene TRBJ1-3; D possibly corresponds to TRBD1 (5 bases). Trimming shortened V by 7 bases and J by 4 bases, and 14 bases separated the two germline ends. Germline values: CDR1 LNHDA, CDR2 SQIVND (reference sequence). This CDR3 contains 14 residues. The CDR3 DNA sequence: TGTGCCAGTACCTACAGGTCTCCGGGAAACACCATATATTTT. It is translated as CASTYRSPGNTIYF.

This chain links TRBV18 with TRBJ2-7, with 9 bases identical to TRBD2. This CDR3 has 15 amino acids. V lost 3 bases to trimming and J lost 5 bases; unmatched junction nucleotides: 8. Germline CDR1 reads KGHSH; CDR2 reads LQKENI. The CDR3: CASSPRPRTSDEQYV. The CDR3 DNA reads as TGTGCCAGCTCACCTAGGCCCAGGACTAGCGACGAGCAGTACGTC.

This chain uses TRBV4-3 with TRBJ2-5; 8 nucleotides align to TRBD2. The CDR3 consists of 15 residues. In germline, CDR1 is LGHNA, CDR2 YSLEER. V lost 4 bases and J lost 1; bases outside the gene matches: 5. For the CDR3, the DNA is TGCGCCAGCAGCCGCTTACTAGCGGCCCAAGAGACCCAGTACTTC. Its translation is CASSRLLAAQETQYF.

This clone was detected once. The genes are TRBV9 and TRBJ1-6; D unresolved. Germline V gene sequence: CDR1 SGDLS, CDR2 YYNGEE. Trimming took off 4 bases at V and 10 bases at J, with 15 bases between the two ends. The CDR3 length is 14 residues. CDR3 bases: TGTGCCAGCAGCCCCCGGGAGGATGGCTCACCCCTCCACTTT. Protein: CASSPREDGSPLHF.